These T cell receptor beta chains were read from a single sample in a study of response to subunit inactivated influenza vaccine. From the RT-PCR reads, TCRdb called clonotypes with MiXCR, one entry per CDR3 protein. Among about 800,000 distinct CDR3 sequences listed, around 21% were seen once. Sequenced material: PBMCs from blood, taken 4 to 6 days after vaccination. The receptor set was obtained from a man between 50 and 59 years old who received an inactivated influenza vaccine. CDR3s include the opening cysteine and the closing phenylalanine or tryptophan. D genes are given only for firm matches. Not all rows give a size; the values are once, few, many and, for expanded clones, a class.

v_call: TRBV5-1
j_call: TRBJ2-3
clone_size: .
d_call: TRBD1
cdr3_length: 15
cdr3_nt: TGCGCCAGCAGCTTGGAGGACAGGGGGGCAGATACGCAGTATTTT
cdr3_aa: CASSLEDRGADTQYF

v_call: TRBV5-6
j_call: TRBJ2-1
clone_size: once
d_call: TRBD2
cdr3_length: 18
cdr3_nt: TGTGCCAGCAGCCGAGGGACTAGCGGGAGGCCTATCTACAATGAGCAGTTCTTC
cdr3_aa: CASSRGTSGRPIYNEQFF

v_call: TRBV4-3
j_call: TRBJ2-2
clone_size: .
d_call: .
cdr3_length: 16
cdr3_nt: TGCGCCAGCAGCCAAGATAGTGGGTTAGGGACCGGGGAGCTGTTTTTT
cdr3_aa: CASSQDSGLGTGELFF

v_call: TRBV28
j_call: TRBJ2-3
clone_size: .
d_call: .
cdr3_length: 17
cdr3_nt: TGTGCCAGCAGTTTATTTCAGGGGAACTATGCCACAGATACGCAGTATTTT
cdr3_aa: CASSLFQGNYATDTQYF

v_call: TRBV25-1
j_call: TRBJ2-5
clone_size: few
d_call: .
cdr3_length: 15
cdr3_nt: TGTGCCAGCAGTGAATGGAGGTCGGGGGTTGGGACCCAGTACTTC
cdr3_aa: CASSEWRSGVGTQYF

v_call: TRBV4-3
j_call: TRBJ2-3
clone_size: .
d_call: .
cdr3_length: 17
cdr3_nt: TGCGCCAGCAGCCAGTGGCGAGGGACTGGGGCCACAGATACGCAGTATTTT
cdr3_aa: CASSQWRGTGATDTQYF

v_call: TRBV4-3
j_call: TRBJ2-7
clone_size: few
d_call: .
cdr3_length: 14
cdr3_nt: TGCGCCAGCAGCCAGTATCTAGGGGATTACGAGCAGTACTTC
cdr3_aa: CASSQYLGDYEQYF

v_call: TRBV5-1
j_call: TRBJ1-3
clone_size: .
d_call: .
cdr3_length: 16
cdr3_nt: TGCGCCAGCAGCTTGGGTGACAGGAGCTCTGGAAACACCATATATTTT
cdr3_aa: CASSLGDRSSGNTIYF

v_call: TRBV20-1
j_call: TRBJ2-3
clone_size: .
d_call: .
cdr3_length: 14
cdr3_nt: TGCAGTGCTAGAGCCTCACAGGGCACAGATACGCAGTATTTT
cdr3_aa: CSARASQGTDTQYF

v_call: TRBV28
j_call: TRBJ2-7
clone_size: .
d_call: TRBD1
cdr3_length: 13
cdr3_nt: TGTGCCAGCAGTGGGGACAGGGATACCGAGCAGTACTTC
cdr3_aa: CASSGDRDTEQYF

v_call: TRBV29-1
j_call: TRBJ1-1
clone_size: .
d_call: .
cdr3_length: 14
cdr3_nt: TGCAGCGTTGCCCCTCGTATGACGAACACTGAAGCTTTCTTT
cdr3_aa: CSVAPRMTNTEAFF

v_call: TRBV2
j_call: TRBJ2-7
clone_size: .
d_call: .
cdr3_length: 11
cdr3_nt: TGTGCCAGCAGGGTTGGAGTAGAGCAGTACTTC
cdr3_aa: CASRVGVEQYF

v_call: TRBV29-1
j_call: TRBJ2-1
clone_size: .
d_call: TRBD1
cdr3_length: 14
cdr3_nt: TGCAGCGCAAACCGGGACAGGAATTACAATGAGCAGTTCTTC
cdr3_aa: CSANRDRNYNEQFF

v_call: TRBV25-1
j_call: TRBJ2-3
clone_size: few
d_call: TRBD2
cdr3_length: 16
cdr3_nt: TGTGCCAGCAGTGAAGGAGAGCGGGGGTTCCCAGATACGCAGTATTTT
cdr3_aa: CASSEGERGFPDTQYF

v_call: TRBV7-6
j_call: TRBJ2-7
clone_size: many
d_call: TRBD1
cdr3_length: 14
cdr3_nt: TGTGCCAGCAGCTTAAACAGGGGGCCCTACGAGCAGTACTTC
cdr3_aa: CASSLNRGPYEQYF

v_call: TRBV12-3/TRBV12-4
j_call: TRBJ2-3
clone_size: many
d_call: TRBD2
cdr3_length: 12
cdr3_nt: TGTGCCATACAAAGCGGGGGAGATACGCAGTATTTT
cdr3_aa: CAIQSGGDTQYF

v_call: TRBV28
j_call: TRBJ2-3
clone_size: .
d_call: TRBD1
cdr3_length: 16
cdr3_nt: TGTGCCAGCAGTTCCACCGGGACAGGGGCCACAGATACGCAGTATTTT
cdr3_aa: CASSSTGTGATDTQYF

v_call: TRBV4-1
j_call: TRBJ2-5
clone_size: few
d_call: TRBD2
cdr3_length: 18
cdr3_nt: TGCGCCAGCAGCCAAATTCCCGGACTAGCGGGTATACAAGAGACCCAGTACTTC
cdr3_aa: CASSQIPGLAGIQETQYF

v_call: TRBV2
j_call: TRBJ1-4
clone_size: .
d_call: TRBD1
cdr3_length: 14
cdr3_nt: TGTGCCAGCACCCCGGACAGGTCTAATGAAAAACTGTTTTTT
cdr3_aa: CASTPDRSNEKLFF

v_call: TRBV5-1
j_call: TRBJ2-1
clone_size: few
d_call: .
cdr3_length: 17
cdr3_nt: TGCGCCAGCAGCTTGGTAAGACAGGGACTATCCTACAATGAGCAGTTCTTC
cdr3_aa: CASSLVRQGLSYNEQFF

v_call: TRBV6-1
j_call: TRBJ1-2
clone_size: few
d_call: TRBD1
cdr3_length: 17
cdr3_nt: TGTGCCAGCAGTCGTAACGGGGGGGACAGGGAAGTTAGGGGCTACACCTTC
cdr3_aa: CASSRNGGDREVRGYTF

v_call: TRBV20-1
j_call: TRBJ2-7
clone_size: .
d_call: .
cdr3_length: 13
cdr3_nt: TGCAGTGCTAGCCCTGGCAGCACCTACGAGCAGTACTTC
cdr3_aa: CSASPGSTYEQYF

v_call: TRBV12-3/TRBV12-4
j_call: TRBJ1-1
clone_size: .
d_call: TRBD1
cdr3_length: 14
cdr3_nt: TGTGCCAGCAGTTTACAGGGGGCGGACGCTGAAGCTTTCTTT
cdr3_aa: CASSLQGADAEAFF

v_call: TRBV7-9
j_call: TRBJ2-6
clone_size: .
d_call: .
cdr3_length: 17
cdr3_nt: TGTGCCAGCAGCTTATGGACGGTTTTCTCTGGGGCCAACGTCCTGACTTTC
cdr3_aa: CASSLWTVFSGANVLTF

v_call: TRBV7-6
j_call: TRBJ2-7
clone_size: few
d_call: .
cdr3_length: 17
cdr3_nt: TGTGCCAGCAGCTTACATGGACCGGGGACCTTCAGGAACGAGCAGTACTTC
cdr3_aa: CASSLHGPGTFRNEQYF

v_call: TRBV6-5
j_call: TRBJ2-1
clone_size: .
d_call: .
cdr3_length: 15
cdr3_nt: TGTGCCAGCAGTTATGATGGCGGGCTCTACAATGAGCAGTTCTTC
cdr3_aa: CASSYDGGLYNEQFF

v_call: TRBV29-1
j_call: TRBJ1-3
clone_size: few
d_call: TRBD1
cdr3_length: 14
cdr3_nt: TGCAGCGTCTCAGGGGGAAGCTCTGGAAACACCATATATTTT
cdr3_aa: CSVSGGSSGNTIYF

v_call: TRBV10-3
j_call: TRBJ2-1
clone_size: .
d_call: .
cdr3_length: 16
cdr3_nt: TGTGCCATCAGTGACCCTCCGGGACTGTTATACAATGAGCAGTTCTTC
cdr3_aa: CAISDPPGLLYNEQFF

v_call: TRBV20-1
j_call: TRBJ2-1
clone_size: many
d_call: TRBD2
cdr3_length: 13
cdr3_nt: TGCAGTACGGAGCGGGGCTCCTACAATGAGCAGTTCTTC
cdr3_aa: CSTERGSYNEQFF

v_call: TRBV28
j_call: TRBJ1-2
clone_size: .
d_call: .
cdr3_length: 13
cdr3_nt: TGTGCCAGCAGTTTGCCAGCCTCCGCGGGCTACACCTTC
cdr3_aa: CASSLPASAGYTF

v_call: TRBV20-1
j_call: TRBJ2-7
clone_size: few
d_call: TRBD2
cdr3_length: 16
cdr3_nt: TGCAGTGCTAGAGATATCCAGCGGGAGGTTTCCTACGAGCAGTACTTC
cdr3_aa: CSARDIQREVSYEQYF

v_call: TRBV10-3
j_call: TRBJ2-3
clone_size: .
d_call: TRBD2
cdr3_length: 16
cdr3_nt: TGTGCCATCAGTGAAGGGCTAGCGGGACGCACAGATACGCAGTATTTT
cdr3_aa: CAISEGLAGRTDTQYF

v_call: TRBV4-3
j_call: TRBJ1-6
clone_size: .
d_call: .
cdr3_length: 16
cdr3_nt: TGCGCCAGCAGCCAAGTAATCTCGGGAGGTAATTCACCCCTCCACTTT
cdr3_aa: CASSQVISGGNSPLHF

v_call: TRBV10-3
j_call: TRBJ2-1
clone_size: few
d_call: TRBD2
cdr3_length: 17
cdr3_nt: TGTGCCATCAGTGAGTCTATGGCGGGGGGCCTCGACAATGAGCAGTTCTTC
cdr3_aa: CAISESMAGGLDNEQFF

v_call: TRBV6-1
j_call: TRBJ2-1
clone_size: .
d_call: TRBD2
cdr3_length: 13
cdr3_nt: TGTGCCAGCATCAGGACTAGCTCCAATGAGCAGTTCTTC
cdr3_aa: CASIRTSSNEQFF

v_call: TRBV4-3
j_call: TRBJ1-2
clone_size: few
d_call: TRBD1
cdr3_length: 14
cdr3_nt: TGCGCCAGCAGCCAAGAACTGCAGGGGGGAGGCTACACCTTC
cdr3_aa: CASSQELQGGGYTF

v_call: TRBV7-2
j_call: TRBJ1-1
clone_size: few
d_call: .
cdr3_length: 14
cdr3_nt: TGTGCCAGCAGCTTAGGAGTCTGGAACACTGAAGCTTTCTTT
cdr3_aa: CASSLGVWNTEAFF

v_call: TRBV24-1
j_call: TRBJ1-5
clone_size: .
d_call: TRBD1
cdr3_length: 16
cdr3_nt: TGTGCCACCAGTGGGGGGACAGGAGGGGACAATCAGCCCCAGCATTTT
cdr3_aa: CATSGGTGGDNQPQHF

v_call: TRBV28
j_call: TRBJ2-1
clone_size: .
d_call: TRBD2
cdr3_length: 16
cdr3_nt: TGTGCCAGCAGTTTCACTAGCGGGAGAATCTACAATGAGCAGTTCTTC
cdr3_aa: CASSFTSGRIYNEQFF

v_call: TRBV12-3/TRBV12-4
j_call: TRBJ1-2
clone_size: few
d_call: .
cdr3_length: 14
cdr3_nt: TGTGCCAGCAGTTTATCAGCGATCTTTGGTGGCTACACCTTC
cdr3_aa: CASSLSAIFGGYTF

v_call: TRBV12-3/TRBV12-4
j_call: TRBJ2-5
clone_size: .
d_call: TRBD2
cdr3_length: 16
cdr3_nt: TGTGCCAGCAGTTTGTTCGAGCGGGGGGTCCAAGAGACCCAGTACTTC
cdr3_aa: CASSLFERGVQETQYF

v_call: TRBV5-1
j_call: TRBJ2-7
clone_size: few
d_call: .
cdr3_length: 14
cdr3_nt: TGCGCCAGCAGCTTGGTTTCCAACTACTACGAGCAGTACTTC
cdr3_aa: CASSLVSNYYEQYF

v_call: TRBV24-1
j_call: TRBJ2-1
clone_size: .
d_call: .
cdr3_length: 12
cdr3_nt: TGTGCCACCAGCCCTAGCCCGCGCGTGCAGTTCTTC
cdr3_aa: CATSPSPRVQFF

v_call: TRBV20-1
j_call: TRBJ2-1
clone_size: medium-sized
d_call: TRBD2
cdr3_length: 15
cdr3_nt: TGCAGTGCTAGAGACGGGACTAGCGGGAACAATGAGCAGTTCTTC
cdr3_aa: CSARDGTSGNNEQFF

v_call: TRBV7-2
j_call: TRBJ1-5
clone_size: few
d_call: .
cdr3_length: 13
cdr3_nt: TGTGCCAGCAGCTTTAGGTTCAATCAGCCCCAGCATTTT
cdr3_aa: CASSFRFNQPQHF

v_call: TRBV7-9
j_call: TRBJ2-1
clone_size: few
d_call: .
cdr3_length: 15
cdr3_nt: TGTGCCAGCAGCTTTGCGGGATCGCTTTCTGGTGAGCAGTTCTTC
cdr3_aa: CASSFAGSLSGEQFF

v_call: TRBV19
j_call: TRBJ2-2
clone_size: few
d_call: TRBD2
cdr3_length: 15
cdr3_nt: TGTGCCAGTAGGCGAGTAGCGGGGGCCACCGGGGAGCTGTTTTTT
cdr3_aa: CASRRVAGATGELFF

v_call: TRBV7-6
j_call: TRBJ2-2
clone_size: .
d_call: .
cdr3_length: 16
cdr3_nt: TGTGCCAGCGCGAAGGGGTCGCCATTTGACACCGGGGAGCTGTTTTTT
cdr3_aa: CASAKGSPFDTGELFF

v_call: TRBV6-1
j_call: TRBJ2-3
clone_size: few
d_call: .
cdr3_length: 13
cdr3_nt: TGTGCCAGCAGCACCCTTGGCACAGATACGCAGTATTTT
cdr3_aa: CASSTLGTDTQYF

v_call: TRBV20-1
j_call: TRBJ2-7
clone_size: once
d_call: TRBD1
cdr3_length: 15
cdr3_nt: TGCAGTGCTAGAGGAAGACGGGACAGGGGAACCGAGCAGTACTTC
cdr3_aa: CSARGRRDRGTEQYF

v_call: TRBV7-9
j_call: TRBJ2-5
clone_size: .
d_call: .
cdr3_length: 13
cdr3_nt: TGTGCCAGCAGCCAAACGTGGGGGGAGACCCAGTACTTC
cdr3_aa: CASSQTWGETQYF